This entry concerns a single T cell receptor beta chain. Per the original methods: Nucleated cell number was recorded as an estimate derived from reference gene primer amplification. Here immunoSEQ multiplex PCR was the method, and the copy in TCRdb shows in-frame clones only, minus some. The V and J calls and the clone size are those of that table, but D and trimming were determined from the DNA. The repertoire has approximately 210,000 clones, 81% of them found once; the top ten carry about 8.9%. This sample is drawn from a study of blood T cell repertoires in COVID-19. Background on the study: PBMCs, B-cell-depleted T cells, or T cells provided the cDNA or gDNA that made up the material.

The germline CDR1 and CDR2 sequences are SSHAT and FNYEAQ (reference sequence). V was pared by 3 bases and J by 2 bases, with 14 bases between. The CDR3 is made up of 15 amino acids. Participants were placed into cohorts based on the clinical history they reported. This sequence was found in a woman aged 50 to 65 with acute COVID-19. Sequencing used PBMCs or T cells enriched from blood (not recorded which). The gene calls are TRBV7-7 and TRBJ2-7; tentatively, D is TRBD1 (6 bases). DNA of the CDR3: TGTGCCAGCAGCTTGATGCAGGGGCCAACCTACGAGCAGTACTTC. Translated: CASSLMQGPTYEQYF.